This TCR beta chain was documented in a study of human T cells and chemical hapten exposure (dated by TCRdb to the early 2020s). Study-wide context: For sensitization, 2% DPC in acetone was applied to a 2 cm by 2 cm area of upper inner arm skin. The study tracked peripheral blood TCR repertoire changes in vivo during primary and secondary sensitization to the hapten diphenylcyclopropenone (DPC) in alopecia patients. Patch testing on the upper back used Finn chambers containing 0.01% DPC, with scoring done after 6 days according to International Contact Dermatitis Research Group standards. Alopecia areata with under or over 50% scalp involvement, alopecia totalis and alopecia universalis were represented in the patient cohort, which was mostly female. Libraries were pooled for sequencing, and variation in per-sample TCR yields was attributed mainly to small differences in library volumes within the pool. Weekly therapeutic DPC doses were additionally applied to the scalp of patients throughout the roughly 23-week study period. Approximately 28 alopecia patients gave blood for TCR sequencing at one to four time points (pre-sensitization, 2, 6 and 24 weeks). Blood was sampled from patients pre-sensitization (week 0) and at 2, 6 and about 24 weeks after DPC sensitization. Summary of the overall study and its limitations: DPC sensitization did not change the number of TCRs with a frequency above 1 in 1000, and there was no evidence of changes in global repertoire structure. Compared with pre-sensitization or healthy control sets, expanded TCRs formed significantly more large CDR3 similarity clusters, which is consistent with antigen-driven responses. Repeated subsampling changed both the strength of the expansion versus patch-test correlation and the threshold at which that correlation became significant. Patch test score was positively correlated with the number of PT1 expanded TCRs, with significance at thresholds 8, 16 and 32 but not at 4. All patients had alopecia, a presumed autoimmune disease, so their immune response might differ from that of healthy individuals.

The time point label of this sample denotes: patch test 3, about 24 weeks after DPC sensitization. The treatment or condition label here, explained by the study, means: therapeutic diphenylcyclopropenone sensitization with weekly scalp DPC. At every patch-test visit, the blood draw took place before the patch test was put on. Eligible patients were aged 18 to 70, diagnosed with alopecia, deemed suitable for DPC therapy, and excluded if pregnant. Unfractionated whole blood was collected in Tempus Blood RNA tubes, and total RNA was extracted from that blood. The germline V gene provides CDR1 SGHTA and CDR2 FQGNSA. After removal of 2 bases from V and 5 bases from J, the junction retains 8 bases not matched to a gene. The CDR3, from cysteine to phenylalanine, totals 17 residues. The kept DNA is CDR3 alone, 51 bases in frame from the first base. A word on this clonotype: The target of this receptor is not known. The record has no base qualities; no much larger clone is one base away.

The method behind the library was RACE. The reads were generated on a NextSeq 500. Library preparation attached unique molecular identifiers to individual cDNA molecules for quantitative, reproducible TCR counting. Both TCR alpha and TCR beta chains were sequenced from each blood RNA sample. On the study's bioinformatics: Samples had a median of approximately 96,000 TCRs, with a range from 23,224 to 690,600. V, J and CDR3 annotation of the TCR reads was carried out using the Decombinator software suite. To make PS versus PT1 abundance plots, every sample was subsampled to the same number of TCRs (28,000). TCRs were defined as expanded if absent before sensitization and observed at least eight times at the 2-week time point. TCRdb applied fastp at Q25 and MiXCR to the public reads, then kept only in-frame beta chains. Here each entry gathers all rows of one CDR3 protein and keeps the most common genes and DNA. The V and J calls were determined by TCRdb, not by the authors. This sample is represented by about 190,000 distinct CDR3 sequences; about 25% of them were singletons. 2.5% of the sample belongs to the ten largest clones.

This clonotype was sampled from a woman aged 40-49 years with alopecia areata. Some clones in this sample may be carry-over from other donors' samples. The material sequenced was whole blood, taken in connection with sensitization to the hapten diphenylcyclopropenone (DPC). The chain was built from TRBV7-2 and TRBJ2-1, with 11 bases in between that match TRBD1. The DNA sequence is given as TGTGCCAGCAGCTTAACAGGGACAGGGGGTAGCGACAATGAGCAGTTCTTC. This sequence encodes CASSLTGTGGSDNEQFF.